This TCR beta chain was found in a study of T cell responses to AZD1222 COVID-19 vaccine (dated by TCRdb to the early 2020s). A note on the overall study: TCR sequencing covered fewer than 250 trial participants: 200 to 220 given two doses of AZD1222 and about 26 given two doses of MenACWY control vaccine. Trial participants were enrolled into age subgroups of 18-55, 56-69 and 70-plus years, which contained about 160, 30 and 59 TCR-sequenced participants, respectively. Study-wide conclusions, independent of this receptor: Nearly half of unique spike-specific TCRs reportedly recognized epitopes outside regions mutated in the B.1.351 and B.1.1.7 variants. In the small 56-69-year group, the increase in depth fell short of significance, most likely because of low power. Participants were mostly white British and included more females than males, and it was suggested by the authors that clonal diversity may have been underestimated. Conclusions about previously exposed vaccinees were limited because only a handful of AZD1222 recipients were SARS-CoV-2 seropositive at baseline. Spike-specific TCR breadth and depth rose significantly after two AZD1222 doses compared with day 0 and with MenACWY recipients. Because no samples from the day 14 peak response were available, repertoires could be characterized only after the peak T cell response. The vaccine-associated CD4 TCRs covered the entire spike protein, and the dominant responses fell in regions 160-218 and 743-854.

Sample time point, as interpreted from the label and publication: about 28 days (+/-7) after the second vaccine dose. AZD1222 recipients with second doses at about 4 weeks or about 12 weeks were pooled, because spike-specific TCR depth and breadth did not differ between schedules. Vaccinee samples came from UK trials COV001 and COV002, including a single-blind randomized controlled phase 2/3 trial of AZD1222 (ChAdOx1 nCoV-19) in healthy adults. Trial participant PBMC samples were collected at day 0 and day 28 after the second dose for TCRbeta chain sequencing. The CDR3 measures 15 amino acids from cysteine to phenylalanine. CDR3 DNA is the only sequence kept; it has 45 bases, read in frame from the first base. Trimming at the junction amounts to 0 bases on V and 4 bases on J, and the germline ends lie 7 bases apart. CDR1 and CDR2 are drawn from the germline V gene: MNHEY, SVGAGI. About this clone: The antigen this receptor binds is unknown. Base qualities are not recorded, but no much larger clone differs from it by a single base.

The CDR3 regions of human TCRbeta chains were analyzed by immunosequencing. The paper's data handling went like this. Repertoire TCRs were matched against a reference library of SARS-CoV-2-specific TCRs generated with the MIRA antigen-specificity platform. Breadth was defined as the fraction of unique TCRs that were SARS-CoV-2-associated, and depth was defined as the fraction of total T cells that were SARS-CoV-2-associated. Using the MIRA data, every spike-specific TCR was mapped to the spike region that the TCR reacted to and assigned to either a CD4 or a CD8 class. Log10-transformed breadth and depth values were compared by one-way ANOVA with Sidak's multiple comparisons tests. TCRdb took over this immuneACCESS table, retaining in-frame rearrangements with V and J assigned. Such tables are incomplete; in checked studies, under half of the missing clones stem from an unresolved V gene, and the remainder is unexplained. Clone size and V and J calls were adopted from that table, with D and trimming inferred from the DNA. This sample has about 120,000 clones in its table, and about 88% of those were observed once. About 3% of the sample belongs to the ten largest clones.

This receptor chain uses TRBV6-5 and TRBJ1-6; there is no confident call for the D gene. This receptor was taken from an adult who received the AZD1222 COVID-19 vaccine. Sequencing was performed on peripheral blood, taken 28 days after the second AZD1222 dose. The nucleotides read TGTGCCAGCAGTTACTCGATGGCATATAATTCACCCCTCCACTTT. The translation is CASSYSMAYNSPLHF.